The 20 T cell receptor beta chains in this list originate from one sample, sequenced in a study of identical twins. One entry per CDR3 protein, called by TCRdb with MiXCR from the 5' RACE reads. The sample has some 1,600,000 distinct CDR3 sequences, less than 40% seen once; the top ten hold around 0.25%. The sequenced sample consisted of cord blood. The origin of the receptors is a newborn girl in good health.

The chain has TRBV6-1 and TRBJ1-1; possibly TRBD1 for D (5 bases). Germline loops: CDR1 MNHNS, CDR2 SASEGT. The V end was cut by 3 bases, the J end by 3 bases, with 11 bases between. The CDR3 has 14 amino acids. The CDR3 coding sequence is TGTGCCAGCAGTGACGGGGCTTGGGACACTGAAGCTTTCTTT. It encodes CASSDGAWDTEAFF.

This clonotype has just one count. The chain is built from TRBV29-1 and TRBJ1-2; D gene ambiguous. CDR1 SQVTM and CDR2 ANQGSEA come from the germline V gene. CDR3 length: 16 amino acids. The ends were cut back, 0 bases at V and 2 bases at J, with 16 bases in the middle. The CDR3 DNA follows: TGCAGCGTTGAAGATCTTCAAGGGAATGGAAACTATGGCTACACCTTC. Its protein is CSVEDLQGNGNYGYTF.

The rearrangement uses TRBV7-2 and TRBJ1-1, with a tentative D call TRBD1 (5 bases). Germline CDR1 is SGHTA and CDR2 is FQGNSA. CDR3 length: 13 amino acids. Trimming took off 3 bases at V and 2 bases at J, with 7 bases between the two ends. As DNA, the CDR3 is TGTGCCAGCAGCTTCCGGGACAACACTGAAGCTTTCTTT. Protein sequence: CASSFRDNTEAFF.

This clonotype was seen a few times. The chain links TRBV4-2 to TRBJ2-1; 9 nucleotides line up with TRBD2. Germline lookup yields CDR1 LGHNA and CDR2 YNFKEQ. The CDR3 runs 16 residues. The junction had 9 bases not matched to a gene; V was cut back by 1 base and J by 8 bases. The CDR3 is CASSQGFGLANHEQFF. The CDR3 region has the DNA TGTGCCAGCAGCCAAGGTTTCGGACTAGCGAACCATGAGCAGTTCTTC.

In its sample, this clonotype was seen a few times. The chain has TRBV20-1 and TRBJ2-5; D remains unclear. CDR1 is DFQATT, CDR2 SNEGSKA, per germline (reference sequence). CDR3 length equals 11 residues. Trimming took 7 bases from V and 11 from J, leaving 17 bases between them. The CDR3 DNA follows: TGCAGTGGGGCTTTGGGCAATGAGCAGTACTTC. It specifies CSGALGNEQYF.

The chain is built from TRBV7-8 and TRBJ1-2; possible D gene TRBD1, 5 bases. The germline V gene encodes CDR1 SGHVS and CDR2 FQNEAQ. The CDR3 consists of 13 residues. V gave up 5 bases and J gave up 7 bases, with 14 bases separating them. The CDR3 DNA sequence: TGTGCCAGCAGCATCGACAGAGAGAGTGGCTACACCTTC. It specifies CASSIDRESGYTF. Looking up the rest from reference TRBV7-8 and TRBJ1-2 gives the full variable domain: GAGVSQSPRYKVAKRGQDVALRCDPISGHVSLFWYQQALGQGPEFLTYFQNEAQLDKSGLPSDRFFAERPEGSVSTLKIQRTQQEDSAVYLCASSIDRESGYTFGSGTRLTVV.

The chain uses TRBV18 and TRBJ1-6; a weak D match, TRBD1 (5 bases). Deletions cut 3 bases from V and 8 bases from J, with 8 bases between. Germline assignment: CDR1 KGHSH and CDR2 LQKENI. The CDR3 totals 13 residues. The CDR3 region has the DNA TGTGCCAGCTCACCTTCCAGGGATTCACCCCTCCACTTT. It translates to CASSPSRDSPLHF.

CDR3 coding DNA: TGTGCCAGCAGCCCCTTTCCTGACAGGGCGAACACTGAAGCTTTCTTT. Translation gives CASSPFPDRANTEAFF. The gene calls are TRBV7-2 and TRBJ1-1; 7 nucleotides line up with TRBD1. J was trimmed by 1 base and V by 5 bases; bases with no gene match: 10. The CDR3 has 16 amino acids. CDR1 is SGHTA and CDR2 is FQGNSA in the germline V gene.

CDR3 in amino acids: CASSYGQHRTYEQYF. As DNA, the CDR3 is TGTGCCAGCAGTTACGGGCAACACAGAACCTACGAGCAGTACTTC. This chain uses TRBV6-6 with TRBJ2-7; D is undetermined. The germline CDR1 and CDR2 sequences are MNHNY and SVGAGI (reference sequence). This CDR3 comprises 15 residues. V gave up 2 bases and J gave up 2 bases, with 13 bases separating them.

This clonotype has more than one count but fewer than ten. This chain joins TRBV27 and TRBJ1-2; the D is unclear. Between the trimmed V and J ends, which lost 5 bases and 4 bases, there was a span of 17 bases. Germline assignment: CDR1 MNHEY and CDR2 SMNVEV (reference sequence). There are 15 residues in the CDR3. In DNA, the CDR3 is TGTGCCAGCAGTAATCTTAGGCGGGGATTCTATGGCTACACCTTC. As protein: CASSNLRRGFYGYTF.

The V call is TRBV11-2, the J call TRBJ1-4; weak D call: TRBD1 (5 bases). Trimming removed 3 bases at V and 7 bases at J, with 15 bases between. This CDR3 region has 15 residues. The germline V gene encodes CDR1 SGHAT and CDR2 FQNNGV. CDR3 loop: CASSFGARVAEKLFF. CDR3 sequence (DNA): TGTGCCAGCAGCTTTGGGGCCAGGGTCGCTGAAAAACTGTTTTTT.

The chain recombines TRBV20-1 with TRBJ2-7, with 8 bases matching TRBD2. The better agreement between TRBJ2-5 and the DNA end casts doubt on the J call. CDR3 length: 13 amino acids. Per the germline V gene, CDR1 is DFQATT and CDR2 is SNEGSKA (reference sequence). The CDR3 coding sequence is TGCAGTGCAAAGCGGGAGTCGAAGGAGACCCAGTACTTC. Protein: CSAKRESKETQYF.

The chain combines TRBV12-3 or TRBV12-4 with TRBJ2-3; no clear D gene. V shed 0 bases and J shed 11 bases, with 18 bases lying between them. There are 15 residues in the CDR3. CDR3 bases: TGTGCCAGCAGTTTAGCAGGGATGAGCGCAGATGTGCAGTATTTT. It specifies CASSLAGMSADVQYF.

This clonotype was found once. A much larger clone differs by one base, so this may be a read error. The gene calls are TRBV12-3 or TRBV12-4 and TRBJ1-6; no definite D call. The CDR3 loop spans 15 amino acids. V gave up 5 bases and J gave up 6 bases, with 14 bases separating them. CDR3 in DNA: TGTGCCAGCAGTCCTGGACGGGGTGGTAATTCACCCCTCCACTTT. Amino acid sequence: CASSPGRGGNSPLHF.

The chain is built from TRBV9 and TRBJ2-7, with a possible D match to TRBD1 (7 bases). V shed 3 bases and J shed 4 bases, with 20 bases lying between them. This CDR3 is built from 16 residues. CDR1 SGDLS and CDR2 YYNGEE come from the germline V gene. The CDR3: CASSAQPGGGPYEQYF. In DNA, the CDR3 is TGTGCCAGCAGCGCCCAGCCCGGAGGGGGCCCTTACGAGCAGTACTTC.

In DNA form, the CDR3 reads TGTGCCAGCAGCTTAGATAACAGGGGCAGCTACACCTTC. Its translation: CASSLDNRGSYTF. This chain joins TRBV11-2 and TRBJ1-2, with 7 bases fitting TRBD1. From germline, CDR1 is SGHAT and CDR2 FQNNGV. After removal of 0 bases from V and 9 bases from J, the junction contained 4 bases not matched to a gene. This CDR3 comprises 13 residues.

This clonotype has only a few counts. V is TRBV18 and J is TRBJ2-5; maybe TRBD2 (5 bases). The length of the CDR3 is 16 residues. V shed 2 bases and J shed 4 bases, with 17 bases lying between them. Germline V gene lookup returns CDR1 KGHSH and CDR2 LQKENI. The CDR3 bases are TGTGCCAGCTCACCATCGTCCTCTTTTCGGGGAGAGACCCAGTACTTC. This gives the protein CASSPSSSFRGETQYF.

The chain has TRBV10-3 and TRBJ2-2; 10 bases match TRBD1. Trimming took 6 bases from V and 7 from J; bases not matched to a gene: 5. CDR3 size: 14 residues. The germline V gene has CDR1 ENHRY and CDR2 SYGVKD. CDR3 sequence reads: CAIRRQGAFGELFF. For the CDR3, the DNA is TGTGCCATCAGACGACAGGGGGCGTTCGGGGAGCTGTTTTTT.

This chain joins TRBV7-2 and TRBJ1-2, with a tentative D call TRBD1 (6 bases). Trimming took 5 bases from V and 2 from J, leaving 15 bases between them. There are 15 residues in the CDR3. Germline CDR1 and CDR2: SGHTA and FQGNSA. The CDR3 region has the DNA TGTGCCAGCAGCCGCGGGACATTTGGGAACTATGGCTACACCTTC. This sequence encodes CASSRGTFGNYGYTF.

The chain is built from TRBV7-2 and TRBJ1-2, with D possibly TRBD1 on 5 matching bases. Germline CDR1 SGHTA, CDR2 FQGNSA. Trimming shortened V by 2 bases and J by 3 bases, and 19 bases separated the two germline ends. CDR3 size: 17 residues. CDR3 coding DNA: TGTGCCAGCAGCTTAAGGTTGCGTCAGGGAGTGGACTATGGCTACACCTTC. Translation: CASSLRLRQGVDYGYTF.